This TCR beta chain originates from a study of CD8+ T cells in alopecia areata. As for the study in general: Oral tofacitinib (5 to 10 mg twice daily) was administered to treated patients.

Treatment here: oral pan-JAK inhibitor, 5-10 mg twice daily. This clone was counted only a few times. Sequencing relied on a cDNA template that was reverse transcribed from extracted RNA. Method: immunoSEQ multiplex PCR; TCRdb's copy keeps in-frame clones and lacks some. The table lists 170,000 or so clones, about 53% of them singletons. This receptor was taken from a human donor with alopecia areata. The specimen comprised CD8+ T cells sorted from blood, sampled at week 24, from a patient treated with tofacitinib.

The CDR3 nucleotides read TGTGCCAGCAGCAGCGGGGGGTTGTACGAGCAGTACTTC. It specifies CASSSGGLYEQYF. The chain joins TRBV5-6 to TRBJ2-7; 9 nucleotides align to TRBD2. In germline, CDR1 is SGHDT, CDR2 YYEEEE. The CDR3 loop spans 13 amino acids. J lost 4 bases, V lost 4 bases, and 3 bases had no gene match.